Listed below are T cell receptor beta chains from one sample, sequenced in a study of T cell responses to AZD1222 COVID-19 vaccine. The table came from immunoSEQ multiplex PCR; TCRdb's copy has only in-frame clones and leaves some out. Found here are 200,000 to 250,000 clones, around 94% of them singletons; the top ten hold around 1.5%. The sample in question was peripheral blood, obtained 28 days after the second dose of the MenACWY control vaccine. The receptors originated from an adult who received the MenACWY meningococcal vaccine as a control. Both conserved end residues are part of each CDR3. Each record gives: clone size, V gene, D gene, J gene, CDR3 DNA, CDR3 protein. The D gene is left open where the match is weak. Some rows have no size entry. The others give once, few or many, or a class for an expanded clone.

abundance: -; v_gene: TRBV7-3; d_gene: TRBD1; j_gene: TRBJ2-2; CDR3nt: TGTGCCAGCAGGACAGGGGGTTTGACCGGGGAGCTGTTTTTT; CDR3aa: CASRTGGLTGELFF
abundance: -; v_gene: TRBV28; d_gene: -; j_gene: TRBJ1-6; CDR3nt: TGTGCCAGCGGCCCGACCGGCCTGGGTTCACCCCTCCACTTT; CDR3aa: CASGPTGLGSPLHF
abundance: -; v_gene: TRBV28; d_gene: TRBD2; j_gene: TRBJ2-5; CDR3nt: TGTGCCAGCAGTTTATCTGTGTCTAGCGGTCAAGAGACCCAGTACTTC; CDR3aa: CASSLSVSSGQETQYF
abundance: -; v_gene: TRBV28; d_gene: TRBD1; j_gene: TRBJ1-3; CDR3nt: TGTGCCAGCAGTTCGACAGGGGAAGGAAACACCATATATTTT; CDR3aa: CASSSTGEGNTIYF
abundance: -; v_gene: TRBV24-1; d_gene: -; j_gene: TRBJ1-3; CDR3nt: TGTGCCACCAGTGATTCAGGGTACGGAAACACCATATATTTT; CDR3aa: CATSDSGYGNTIYF
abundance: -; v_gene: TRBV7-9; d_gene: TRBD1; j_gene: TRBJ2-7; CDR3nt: TGTGCCAGCAGCTTAGGGCGGCAGGACAGGAGGTTCTACGAGCAGTACTTC; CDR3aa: CASSLGRQDRRFYEQYF
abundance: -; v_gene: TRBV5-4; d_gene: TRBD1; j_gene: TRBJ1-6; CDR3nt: TGTGCCAGCAGCTCAGGGGGTGACAATAATTCACCCCTCCACTTT; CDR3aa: CASSSGGDNNSPLHF
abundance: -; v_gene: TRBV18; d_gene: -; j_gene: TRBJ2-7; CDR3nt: TGTGCCAGCTCAGCCCGACAGCTCTACGAGCAGTACTTC; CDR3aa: CASSARQLYEQYF
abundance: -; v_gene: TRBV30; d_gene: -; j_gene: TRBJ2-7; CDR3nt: TGTGCCTGGAGTGTCGGGCAGGGAGCTTACGAGCAGTACTTC; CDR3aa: CAWSVGQGAYEQYF
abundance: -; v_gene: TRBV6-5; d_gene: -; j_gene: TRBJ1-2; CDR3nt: TGTGCCAGCAGTCCCCGGGGGGGGTCGAATGGCTACACCTTC; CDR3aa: CASSPRGGSNGYTF
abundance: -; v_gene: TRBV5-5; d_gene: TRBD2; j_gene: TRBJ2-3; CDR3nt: TGTGCCAGCAGCTTGTGGGGAGGGACGCAGTATTTT; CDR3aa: CASSLWGGTQYF
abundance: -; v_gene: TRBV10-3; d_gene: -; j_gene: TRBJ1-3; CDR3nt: TGTGCCATCAGTGAGGCAAGGGGACTTGCGGGAAACACCATATATTTT; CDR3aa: CAISEARGLAGNTIYF
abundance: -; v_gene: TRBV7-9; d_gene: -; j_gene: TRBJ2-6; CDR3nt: TGTGCCAGCAGCTTAGCCAAGGGTACTGGGGCCAACGTCCTGACTTTC; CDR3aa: CASSLAKGTGANVLTF
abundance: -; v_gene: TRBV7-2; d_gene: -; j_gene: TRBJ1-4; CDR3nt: TGTGCCAGCAGCTTAGAGTTCATGGGGGAAAAACTGTTTTTT; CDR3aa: CASSLEFMGEKLFF
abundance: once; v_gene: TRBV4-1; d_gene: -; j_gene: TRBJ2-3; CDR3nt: TGCGCCAGCAGCCCCCAAGGACAGTCTAGCACAGATACGCAGTATTTT; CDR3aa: CASSPQGQSSTDTQYF
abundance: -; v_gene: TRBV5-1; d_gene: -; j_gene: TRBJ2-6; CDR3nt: TGCGCCAGCAGCCTGGGGGGTTCGGCTGGGGCCAACGTCCTGACTTTC; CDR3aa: CASSLGGSAGANVLTF
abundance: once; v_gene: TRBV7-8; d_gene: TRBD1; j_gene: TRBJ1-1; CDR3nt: TGTGCCAGCAGCGCTAGACAGGGGATGAACACTGAAGCTTTCTTT; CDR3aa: CASSARQGMNTEAFF
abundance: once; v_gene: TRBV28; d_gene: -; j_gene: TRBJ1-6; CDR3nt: TGTGCCAGCAGTACCCCCGCAGGCTCTAATTCACCCCTCCACTTT; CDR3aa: CASSTPAGSNSPLHF
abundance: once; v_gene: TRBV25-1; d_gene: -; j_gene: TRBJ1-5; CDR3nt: TGTGCCAGCTCGGACGGATCAAATCAGCCCCAGCATTTT; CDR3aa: CASSDGSNQPQHF
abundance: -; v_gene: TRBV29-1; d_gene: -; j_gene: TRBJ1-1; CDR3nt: TGCAGCGTTGAAGGAAAGAACACTGAAGCTTTCTTT; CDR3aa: CSVEGKNTEAFF
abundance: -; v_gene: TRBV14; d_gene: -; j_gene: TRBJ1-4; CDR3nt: TGTGCCAGCAGCATTAAGGTTAATGAAAAACTGTTTTTT; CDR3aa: CASSIKVNEKLFF
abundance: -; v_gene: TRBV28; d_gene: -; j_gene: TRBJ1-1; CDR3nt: TGTGCCAGCAGTTTACCCCCCCGGGGGATAACTGAAGCTTTCTTT; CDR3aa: CASSLPPRGITEAFF
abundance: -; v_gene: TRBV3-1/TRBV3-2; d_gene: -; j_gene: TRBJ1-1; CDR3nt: TGTGCCAGCAGCCAGGTCGGGGGCACCGGGTCTAACACTGAAGCTTTCTTT; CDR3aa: CASSQVGGTGSNTEAFF
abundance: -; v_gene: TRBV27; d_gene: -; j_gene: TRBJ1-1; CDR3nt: TGTGCCAGCAGTTTATCGATCGGGGCTGAAGCTTTCTTT; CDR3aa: CASSLSIGAEAFF
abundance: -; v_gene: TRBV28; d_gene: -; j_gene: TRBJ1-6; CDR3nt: TGTGCCAGCAGTATGGCAGTCGGTATGGGGGTACCCCTCCACTTT; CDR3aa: CASSMAVGMGVPLHF
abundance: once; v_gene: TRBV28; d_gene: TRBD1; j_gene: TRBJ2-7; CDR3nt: TGTGCCAGCAGTCGACAGGGGTCTGACGAGCAGTACTTC; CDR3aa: CASSRQGSDEQYF
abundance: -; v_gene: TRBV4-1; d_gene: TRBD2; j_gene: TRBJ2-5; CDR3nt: TGCGCCAGCAGCCAAGATGATAGGGCCGGGGGGGAGACCCAGTACTTC; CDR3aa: CASSQDDRAGGETQYF
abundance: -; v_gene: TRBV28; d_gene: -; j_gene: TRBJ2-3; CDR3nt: TGTGCCAGCAGTTTAGGTCAAGACGATACGCAGTATTTT; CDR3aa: CASSLGQDDTQYF
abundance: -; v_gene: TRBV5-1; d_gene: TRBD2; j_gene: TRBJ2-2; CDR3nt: TGCGCCAGCAGCTTGGCCGCGGGGGGGCCCCCGAGCACCGGGGAGCTGTTTTTT; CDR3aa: CASSLAAGGPPSTGELFF
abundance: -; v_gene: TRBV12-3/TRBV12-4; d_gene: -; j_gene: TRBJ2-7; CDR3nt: TGTGCCAGCAGTCCCGGGGTCATCTACGAGCAGTACTTC; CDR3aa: CASSPGVIYEQYF
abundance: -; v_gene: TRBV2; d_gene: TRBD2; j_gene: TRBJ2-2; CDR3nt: TGTGCCAGCAGTGAATACTTAGCGGGGGGGAACACCGGGGAGCTGTTTTTT; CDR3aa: CASSEYLAGGNTGELFF
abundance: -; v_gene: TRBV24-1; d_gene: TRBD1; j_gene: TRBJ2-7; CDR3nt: TGTGCCACCAGAGAATCGATCAGGGGGCTCTCTGATACCTACGAGCAGTACTTC; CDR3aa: CATRESIRGLSDTYEQYF
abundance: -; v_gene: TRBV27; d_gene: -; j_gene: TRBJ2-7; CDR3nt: TGTGCCAGCAGTTTAGACAGCTCCTACGAGCAGTACTTC; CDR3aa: CASSLDSSYEQYF
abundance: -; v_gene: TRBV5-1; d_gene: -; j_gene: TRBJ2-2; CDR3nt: TGCGCCAGCAGCCCCCGGGTCACGAACACCGGGGAGCTGTTTTTT; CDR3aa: CASSPRVTNTGELFF
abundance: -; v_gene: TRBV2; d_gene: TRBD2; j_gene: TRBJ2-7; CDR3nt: TGTGCCAGCAGTGAAGGGGTGCTAGCGGGCCCCTCCGAGCAGTACTTC; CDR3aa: CASSEGVLAGPSEQYF
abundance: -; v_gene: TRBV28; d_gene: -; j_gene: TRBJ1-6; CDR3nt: TGTGCCAGCAGTCCCGGGTCACCCCTCCACTTT; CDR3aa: CASSPGSPLHF
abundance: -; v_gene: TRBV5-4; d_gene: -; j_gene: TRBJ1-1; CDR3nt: TGTGCCAGCAGCTTTAGTCGCACTGAAGCTTTCTTT; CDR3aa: CASSFSRTEAFF
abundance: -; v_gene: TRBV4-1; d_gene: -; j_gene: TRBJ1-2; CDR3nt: TGCGCCAGCAGCCAACAATATTATGGCTACACCTTC; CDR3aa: CASSQQYYGYTF
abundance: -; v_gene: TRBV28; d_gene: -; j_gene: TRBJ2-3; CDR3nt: TGTGCCAGCAGCCCGGTCGTCGGGGCAGGTCTCGCAGATACGCAGTATTTT; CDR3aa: CASSPVVGAGLADTQYF
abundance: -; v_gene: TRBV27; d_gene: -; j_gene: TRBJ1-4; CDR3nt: TGTGCCAGCAGCCCTTGGCGGGGCGTTAATGAAAAACTGTTTTTT; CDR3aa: CASSPWRGVNEKLFF
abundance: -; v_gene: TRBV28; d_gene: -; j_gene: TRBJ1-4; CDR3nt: TGTGCCAGCAGCCCAGGGGTTAATGAAAAACTGTTTTTT; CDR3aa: CASSPGVNEKLFF
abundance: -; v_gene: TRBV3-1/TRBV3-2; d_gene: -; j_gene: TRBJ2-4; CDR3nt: TGTGCCAGCAGCCACTGCGATCCTTTGCAAAGAAAAAACATTCAGTACTTC; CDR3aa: CASSHCDPLQRKNIQYF
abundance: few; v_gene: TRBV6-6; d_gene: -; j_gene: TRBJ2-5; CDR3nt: TGTGCCACGAGAGGAAGGGAAGAGACCCAGTACTTC; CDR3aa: CATRGREETQYF
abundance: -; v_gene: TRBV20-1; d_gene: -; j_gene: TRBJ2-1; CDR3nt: TGCAGTGCAAGTGGGTTCCTAGCGCATAATGGGATAGATGGCAATGAGCAGTTCTTC; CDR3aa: CSASGFLAHNGIDGNEQFF
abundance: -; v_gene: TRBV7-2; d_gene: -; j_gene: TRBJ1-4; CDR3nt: TGTGCCAGCAGCCTTACTCCCCGGGACGGTAATGAAAAACTGTTTTTT; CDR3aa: CASSLTPRDGNEKLFF
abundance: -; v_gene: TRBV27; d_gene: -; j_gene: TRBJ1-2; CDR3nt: TGTGCCAGCAGTTTATCGGGTCGAGGATATGGCTACACCTTC; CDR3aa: CASSLSGRGYGYTF
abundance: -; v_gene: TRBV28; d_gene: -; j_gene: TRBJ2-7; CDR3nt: TGTGCCAGCAGTTGGGCCAGTTACGAGCAGTACTTC; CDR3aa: CASSWASYEQYF
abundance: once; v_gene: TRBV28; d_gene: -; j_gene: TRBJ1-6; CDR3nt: TGTGCCAGCAGTATCGGGCAGTATAATTCACCCCTCCACTTT; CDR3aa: CASSIGQYNSPLHF
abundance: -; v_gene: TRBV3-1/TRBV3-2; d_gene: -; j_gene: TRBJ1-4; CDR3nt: TGTGCCAGCAGCCAAGTATCCCATGGAAACTCTACAACTAATGAAAAACTGTTTTTT; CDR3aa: CASSQVSHGNSTTNEKLFF
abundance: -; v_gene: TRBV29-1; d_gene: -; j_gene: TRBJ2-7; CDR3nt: TGCAGCGTTGGCAGGACCACCTACGAGCAGTACTTC; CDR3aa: CSVGRTTYEQYF
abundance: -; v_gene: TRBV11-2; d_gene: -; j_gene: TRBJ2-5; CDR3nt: TGTGCCAGCAGCTTAGGCCAAGAGACCCAGTACTTC; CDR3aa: CASSLGQETQYF
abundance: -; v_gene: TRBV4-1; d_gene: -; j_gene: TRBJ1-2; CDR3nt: TGCGCCAGCAGCCAGCGGACTAGCTATGGCTACACCTTC; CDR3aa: CASSQRTSYGYTF
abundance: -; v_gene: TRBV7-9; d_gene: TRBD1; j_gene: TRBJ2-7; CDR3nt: TGTGCCAGCTCCGCAGGGGGCCGTTCCTACGAGCAGTACTTC; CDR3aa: CASSAGGRSYEQYF
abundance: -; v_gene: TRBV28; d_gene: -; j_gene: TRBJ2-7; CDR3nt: TGTGCCAGCAGTTTTTCGGACCGATATTGGGAGCAGTACTTC; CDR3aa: CASSFSDRYWEQYF
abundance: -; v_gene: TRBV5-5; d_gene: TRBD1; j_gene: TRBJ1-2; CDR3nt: TGTGCCAGCAGCTTGGACACAGGGGGAGAAAACTATGGCTACACCTTC; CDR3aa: CASSLDTGGENYGYTF
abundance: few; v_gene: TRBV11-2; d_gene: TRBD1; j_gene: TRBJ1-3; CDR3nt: TGTGCCAGCAGCGAGACCCGGGACAGAGGAAACACCATATATTTT; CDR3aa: CASSETRDRGNTIYF
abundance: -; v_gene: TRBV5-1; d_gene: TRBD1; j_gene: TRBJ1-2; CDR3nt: TGCGCCAGCAGCTTGGCGGGGACAGTCCATGGCTACACCTTC; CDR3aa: CASSLAGTVHGYTF
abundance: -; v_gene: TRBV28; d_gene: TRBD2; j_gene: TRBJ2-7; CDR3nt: TGTGCCAGCAGTCCGTCCCGGGGGAGGGCCTACGAGCAGTACTTC; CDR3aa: CASSPSRGRAYEQYF
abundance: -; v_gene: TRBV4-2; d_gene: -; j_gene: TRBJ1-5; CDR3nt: TGTGCCAGCAGCCAAGAGAGGGGTGTGAGCAATCAGCCCCAGCATTTT; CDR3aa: CASSQERGVSNQPQHF
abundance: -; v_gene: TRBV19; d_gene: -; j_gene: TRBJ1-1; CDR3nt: TGTGCCAGTAGTATAGATCGGAGCGGCAGGGGAAATTCGTTTGAAGCTTTCTTT; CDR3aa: CASSIDRSGRGNSFEAFF